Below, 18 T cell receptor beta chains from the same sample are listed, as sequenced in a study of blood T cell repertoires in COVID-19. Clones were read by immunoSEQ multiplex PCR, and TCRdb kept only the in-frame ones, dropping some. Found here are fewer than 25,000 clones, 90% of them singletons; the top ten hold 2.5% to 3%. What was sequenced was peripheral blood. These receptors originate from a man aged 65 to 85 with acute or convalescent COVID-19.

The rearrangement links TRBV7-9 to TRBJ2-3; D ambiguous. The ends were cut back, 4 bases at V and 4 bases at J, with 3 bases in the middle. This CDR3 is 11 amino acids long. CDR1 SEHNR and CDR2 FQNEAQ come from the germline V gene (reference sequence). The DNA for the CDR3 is TGTGCCAGCAGCTCTTCAGATACGCAGTATTTT. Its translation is CASSSSDTQYF.

CDR3 nucleotides: TGTGCCACCAGCACGAGCTCCTACAATGAGCAGTTCTTC. Translation gives CATSTSSYNEQFF. J is TRBJ2-1 and V is TRBV15; D is unresolved. Germline V gene data show CDR1 as LNHNV and CDR2 as YYDKDF (reference sequence). V dropped 4 bases and J dropped 0 bases, with 4 bases sitting between them. This CDR3 is 13 amino acids long.

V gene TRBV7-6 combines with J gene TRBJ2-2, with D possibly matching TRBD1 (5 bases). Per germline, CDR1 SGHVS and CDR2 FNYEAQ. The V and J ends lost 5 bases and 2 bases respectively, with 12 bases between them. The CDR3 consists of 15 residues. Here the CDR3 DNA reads TGTGCCAGCAGCCCGTGGCAGGGAAACACCGGGGAGCTGTTTTTT. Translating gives CASSPWQGNTGELFF.

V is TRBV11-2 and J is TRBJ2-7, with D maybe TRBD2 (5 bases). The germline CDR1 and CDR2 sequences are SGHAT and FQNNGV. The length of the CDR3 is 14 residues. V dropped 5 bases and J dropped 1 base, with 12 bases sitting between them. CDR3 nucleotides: TGTGCCAGCAGCGGGAATCGGGGATCCTACGAGCAGTACTTC. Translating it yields CASSGNRGSYEQYF.

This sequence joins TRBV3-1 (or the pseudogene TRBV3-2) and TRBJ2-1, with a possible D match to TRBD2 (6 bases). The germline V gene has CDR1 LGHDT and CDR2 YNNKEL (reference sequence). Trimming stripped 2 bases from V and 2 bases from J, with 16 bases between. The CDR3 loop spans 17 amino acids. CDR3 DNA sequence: TGTGCCAGCAGCCAATACTCGGGAGACCCCCCCTACAATGAGCAGTTCTTC. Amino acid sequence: CASSQYSGDPPYNEQFF.

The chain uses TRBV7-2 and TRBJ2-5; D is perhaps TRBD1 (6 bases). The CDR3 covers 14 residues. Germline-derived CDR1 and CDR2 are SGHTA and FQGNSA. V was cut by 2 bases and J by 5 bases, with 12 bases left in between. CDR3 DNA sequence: TGTGCCAGCAGCTTACCTGGACAGTTGGAGACCCAGTACTTC. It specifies CASSLPGQLETQYF. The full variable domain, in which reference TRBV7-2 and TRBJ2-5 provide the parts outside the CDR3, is GAGVSQSPSNKVTEKGKDVELRCDPISGHTALYWYRQSLGQGLEFLIYFQGNSAPDKSGLPSDRFSAERTGGSVSTLTIQRTQQEDSAVYLCASSLPGQLETQYFGPGTRLLVL.

The CDR3 sequence is CASSQRGYGEQFF. In DNA form, the CDR3 reads TGCGCCAGCAGCCAAAGGGGCTACGGTGAGCAGTTCTTC. The gene calls are TRBV4-3 and TRBJ2-1; D may be TRBD1 (5 bases). Germline V lookup: CDR1 LGHNA, CDR2 YSLEER. V shed 2 bases and J shed 9 bases, with 11 bases lying between them. The CDR3 length is 13 residues.

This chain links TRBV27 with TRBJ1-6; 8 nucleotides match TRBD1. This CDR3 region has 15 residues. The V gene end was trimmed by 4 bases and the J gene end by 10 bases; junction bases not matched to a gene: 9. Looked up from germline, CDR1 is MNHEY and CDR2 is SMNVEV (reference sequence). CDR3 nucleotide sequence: TGTGCCAGCAGTTACCTCCCGACAGGGGAATCACCCCTCCACTTT. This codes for CASSYLPTGESPLHF.

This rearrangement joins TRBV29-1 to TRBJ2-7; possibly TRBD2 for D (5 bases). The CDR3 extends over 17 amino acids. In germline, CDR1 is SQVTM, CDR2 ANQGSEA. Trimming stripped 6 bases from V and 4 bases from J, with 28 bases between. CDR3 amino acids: CSVLLQDSLAGGYEQYF. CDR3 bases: TGCAGCGTCCTTCTCCAGGACTCTCTAGCCGGCGGATACGAGCAGTACTTC.

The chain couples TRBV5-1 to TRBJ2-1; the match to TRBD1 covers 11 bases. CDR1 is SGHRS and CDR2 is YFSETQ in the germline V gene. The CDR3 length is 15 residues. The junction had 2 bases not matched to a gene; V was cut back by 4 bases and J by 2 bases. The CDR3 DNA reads TGCGCCAGCAGCGTGGGACAGGGGGCCTACAATGAGCAGTTCTTC. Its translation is CASSVGQGAYNEQFF.

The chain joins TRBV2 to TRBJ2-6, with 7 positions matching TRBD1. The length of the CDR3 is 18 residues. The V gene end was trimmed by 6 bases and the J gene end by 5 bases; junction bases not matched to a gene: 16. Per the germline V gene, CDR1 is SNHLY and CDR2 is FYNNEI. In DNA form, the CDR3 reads TGTGCCAGCAGGACCATCAATCGGCTGACAGGGAGGGCCAACGTCCTGACTTTC. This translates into CASRTINRLTGRANVLTF.

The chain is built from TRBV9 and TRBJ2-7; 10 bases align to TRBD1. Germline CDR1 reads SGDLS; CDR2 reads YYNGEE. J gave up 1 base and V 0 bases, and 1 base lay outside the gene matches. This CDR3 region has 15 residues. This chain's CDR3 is CASSVGGQGSYEQYF. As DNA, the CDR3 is TGTGCCAGCAGCGTAGGGGGACAGGGGTCCTACGAGCAGTACTTC.

CDR3 nucleotide sequence: TGTGCCAGCAGCTTAGTGGGGGGAGGCACAGATACGCAGTATTTT. Translated, it gives CASSLVGGGTDTQYF. This chain links TRBV7-2 with TRBJ2-3, with D possibly TRBD2 on 6 matching bases. Germline CDR1 SGHTA, CDR2 FQGNSA. CDR3 length: 15 residues. With 1 base removed from V and 1 base from J, the gap between germline ends came to 9 bases.

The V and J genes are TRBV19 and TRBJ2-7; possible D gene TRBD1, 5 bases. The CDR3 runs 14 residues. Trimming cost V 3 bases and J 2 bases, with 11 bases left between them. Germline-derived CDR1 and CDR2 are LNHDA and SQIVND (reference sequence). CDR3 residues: CASSITGPPYEQYF. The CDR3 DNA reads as TGTGCCAGTAGTATTACAGGTCCTCCCTACGAGCAGTACTTC. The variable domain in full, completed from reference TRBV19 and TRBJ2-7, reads DGGITQSPKYLFRKEGQNVTLSCEQNLNHDAMYWYRQDPGQGLRLIYYSQIVNDFQKGDIAEGYSVSREKKESFPLTVTSAQKNPTAFYLCASSITGPPYEQYFGPGTRLTVT.

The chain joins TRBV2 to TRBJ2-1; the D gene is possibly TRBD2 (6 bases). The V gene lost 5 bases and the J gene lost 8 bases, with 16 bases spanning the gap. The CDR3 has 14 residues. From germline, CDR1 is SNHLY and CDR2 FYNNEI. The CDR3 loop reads CASSLLAARDEQFF. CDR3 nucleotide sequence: TGTGCCAGCAGTCTGTTAGCGGCCCGGGATGAGCAGTTCTTC.

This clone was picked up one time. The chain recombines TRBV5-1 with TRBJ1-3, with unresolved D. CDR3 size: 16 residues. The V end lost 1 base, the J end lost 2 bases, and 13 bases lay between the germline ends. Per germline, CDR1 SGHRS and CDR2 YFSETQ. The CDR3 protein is CASSLPYESPGNTIYF. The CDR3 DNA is TGCGCCAGCAGCTTGCCCTACGAGAGCCCTGGAAACACCATATATTTT. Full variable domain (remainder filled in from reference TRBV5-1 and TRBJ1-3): KAGVTQTPRYLIKTRGQQVTLSCSPISGHRSVSWYQQTPGQGLQFLFEYFSETQRNKGNFPGRFSGRQFSNSRSEMNVSTLELGDSALYLCASSLPYESPGNTIYFGEGSWLTVV.

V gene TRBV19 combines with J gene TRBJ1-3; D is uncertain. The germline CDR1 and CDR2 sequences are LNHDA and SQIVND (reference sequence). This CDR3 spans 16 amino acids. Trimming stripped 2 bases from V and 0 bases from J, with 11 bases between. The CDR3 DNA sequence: TGTGCCAGTAGTATAACACGGAGTTTCTCTGGAAACACCATATATTTT. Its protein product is CASSITRSFSGNTIYF.

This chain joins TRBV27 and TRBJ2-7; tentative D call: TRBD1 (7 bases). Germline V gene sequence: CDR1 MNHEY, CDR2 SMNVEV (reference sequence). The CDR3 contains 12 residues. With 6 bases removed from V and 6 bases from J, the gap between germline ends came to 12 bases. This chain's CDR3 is CASRRQGGEQYF. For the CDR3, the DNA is TGTGCCAGCAGAAGACAGGGAGGCGAGCAGTACTTC.